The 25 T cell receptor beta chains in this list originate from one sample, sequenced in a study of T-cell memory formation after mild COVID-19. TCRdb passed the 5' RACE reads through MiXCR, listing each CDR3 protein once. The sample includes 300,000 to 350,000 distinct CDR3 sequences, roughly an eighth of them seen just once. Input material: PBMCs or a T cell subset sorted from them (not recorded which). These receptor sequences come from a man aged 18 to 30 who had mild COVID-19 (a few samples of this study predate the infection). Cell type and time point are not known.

Here the CDR3 reads CASSSSGDRDEKLFF. DNA for the CDR3: TGTGCCAGCAGCTCATCAGGGGACAGGGATGAAAAACTGTTTTTT. This chain joins TRBV7-9 and TRBJ1-4; 9 bases match TRBD1. The CDR3 has 15 residues. Trimming at V came to 4 bases and at J to 6 bases, leaving 6 bases not matched to a gene. Germline values: CDR1 SEHNR, CDR2 FQNEAQ (reference sequence). The whole variable domain, remainder taken from reference TRBV7-9 and TRBJ1-4, is DTGVSQNPRHKITKRGQNVTFRCDPISEHNRLYWYRQTLGQGPEFLTYFQNEAQLEKSRLLSDRFSAERPKGSFSTLEIQRTEQGDSAMYLCASSSSGDRDEKLFFGSGTQLSVL.

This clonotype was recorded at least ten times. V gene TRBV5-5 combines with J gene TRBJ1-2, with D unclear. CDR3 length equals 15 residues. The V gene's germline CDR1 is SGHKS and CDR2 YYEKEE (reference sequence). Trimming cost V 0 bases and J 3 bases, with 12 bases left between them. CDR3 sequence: CASSLGETLYYGYTF. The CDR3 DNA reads TGTGCCAGCAGCTTGGGGGAAACCCTCTACTATGGCTACACCTTC.

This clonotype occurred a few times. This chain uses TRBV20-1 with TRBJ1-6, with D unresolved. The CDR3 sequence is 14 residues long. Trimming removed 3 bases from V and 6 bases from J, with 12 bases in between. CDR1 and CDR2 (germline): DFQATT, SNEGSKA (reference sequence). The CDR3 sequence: CSARHSSSNSPLHF. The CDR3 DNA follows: TGCAGTGCTAGGCACAGCAGCTCTAATTCACCCCTCCACTTT.

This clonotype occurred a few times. CDR3 sequence: CASSFGLTNGYTF. CDR3 coding DNA: TGTGCCAGCAGTTTCGGCCTGACAAATGGCTACACCTTC. The rearrangement joins TRBV12-3 or TRBV12-4 to TRBJ1-2; no reliable D call. V lost 3 bases and J lost 6, with 11 bases in between. There are 13 residues in the CDR3.

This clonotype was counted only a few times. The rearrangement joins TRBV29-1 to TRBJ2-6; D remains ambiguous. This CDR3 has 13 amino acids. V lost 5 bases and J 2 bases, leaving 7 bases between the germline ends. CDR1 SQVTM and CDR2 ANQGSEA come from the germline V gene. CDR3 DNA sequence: TGCAGCGTTCGGGTTGCTGGGGCCAACGTCCTGACTTTC. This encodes CSVRVAGANVLTF.

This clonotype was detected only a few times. In DNA form, the CDR3 reads TGTGCCAGCAGCCGTCCCGTCAGTCACTATGGCTACACCTTC. Protein sequence: CASSRPVSHYGYTF. The V call is TRBV5-6, the J call TRBJ1-2; D is uncertain. The V and J ends lost 4 bases and 3 bases respectively, with 13 bases between them. The CDR3 sequence is 14 residues long. CDR1 is SGHDT, CDR2 YYEEEE, per germline.

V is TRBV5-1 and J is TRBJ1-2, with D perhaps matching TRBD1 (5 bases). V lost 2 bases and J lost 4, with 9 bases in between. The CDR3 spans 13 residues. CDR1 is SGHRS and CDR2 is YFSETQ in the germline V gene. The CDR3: CASSFRQSYGYTF. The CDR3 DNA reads TGCGCCAGCAGCTTTCGACAGTCCTATGGCTACACCTTC.

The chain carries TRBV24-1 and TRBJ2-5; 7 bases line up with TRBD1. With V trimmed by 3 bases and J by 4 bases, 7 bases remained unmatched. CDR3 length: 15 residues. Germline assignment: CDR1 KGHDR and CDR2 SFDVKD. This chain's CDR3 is CATSDPDRPGETQYF. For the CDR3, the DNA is TGTGCCACCAGTGATCCGGACAGGCCGGGAGAGACCCAGTACTTC.

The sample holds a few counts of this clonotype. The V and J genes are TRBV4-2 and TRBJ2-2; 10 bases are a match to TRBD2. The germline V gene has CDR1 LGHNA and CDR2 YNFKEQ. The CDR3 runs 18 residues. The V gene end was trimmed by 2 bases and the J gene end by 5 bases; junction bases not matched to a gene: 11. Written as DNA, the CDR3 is TGTGCCAGCAGCCAATCCCCGACTAGCGGGTCAGGAACCGGGGAGCTGTTTTTT. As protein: CASSQSPTSGSGTGELFF.

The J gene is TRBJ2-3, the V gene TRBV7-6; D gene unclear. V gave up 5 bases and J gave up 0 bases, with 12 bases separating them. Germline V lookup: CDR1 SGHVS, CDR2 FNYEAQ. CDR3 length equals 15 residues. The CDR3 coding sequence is TGTGCCAGCAGCCAGGCGGCTGCTAGCACAGATACGCAGTATTTT. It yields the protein CASSQAAASTDTQYF.

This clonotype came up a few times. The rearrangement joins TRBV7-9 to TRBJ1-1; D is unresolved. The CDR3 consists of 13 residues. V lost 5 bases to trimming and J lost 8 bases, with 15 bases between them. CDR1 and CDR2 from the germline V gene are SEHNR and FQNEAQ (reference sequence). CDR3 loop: CASSLPGPWEAFF. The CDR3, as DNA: TGTGCCAGCAGCCTCCCCGGGCCCTGGGAAGCTTTCTTT.

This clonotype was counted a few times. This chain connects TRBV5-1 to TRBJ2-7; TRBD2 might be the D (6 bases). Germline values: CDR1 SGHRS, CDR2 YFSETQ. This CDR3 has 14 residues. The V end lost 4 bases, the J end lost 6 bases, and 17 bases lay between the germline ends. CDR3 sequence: CASSPGDWIAEQYV. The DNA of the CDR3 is TGCGCCAGCAGCCCGGGGGACTGGATAGCCGAGCAGTACGTC.

CDR3 sequence (DNA): TGTGCCAGCAGTCCCGGGACTAGCGGGCTCCTGGAGCAGTACTTC. This encodes CASSPGTSGLLEQYF. The chain recombines TRBV12-3 or TRBV12-4 with TRBJ2-7; the match to TRBD2 covers 12 bases. Trimming at V came to 5 bases and at J to 7 bases, leaving 9 bases not matched to a gene. This CDR3 contains 15 residues.

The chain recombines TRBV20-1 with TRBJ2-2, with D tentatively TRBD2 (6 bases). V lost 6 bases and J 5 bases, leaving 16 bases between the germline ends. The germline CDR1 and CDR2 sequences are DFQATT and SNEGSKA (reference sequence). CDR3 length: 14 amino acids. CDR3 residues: CSAPWGVRTGELFF. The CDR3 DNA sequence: TGCAGTGCGCCTTGGGGGGTACGGACCGGGGAGCTGTTTTTT.

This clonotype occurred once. The CDR3 here is CASSPGTTDGVEQYV. DNA for the CDR3: TGTGCCAGCTCCCCCGGGACAACCGATGGCGTCGAGCAGTACGTC. J is TRBJ2-7 and V is TRBV12-3 or TRBV12-4; tentative D call: TRBD1 (6 bases). V lost 8 bases to trimming and J lost 6 bases, with 23 bases between them. The CDR3 is 15 amino acids.

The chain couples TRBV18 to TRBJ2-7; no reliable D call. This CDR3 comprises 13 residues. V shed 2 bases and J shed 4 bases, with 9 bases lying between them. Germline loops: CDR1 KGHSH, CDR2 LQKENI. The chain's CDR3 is CASSPADDYEQYF. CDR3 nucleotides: TGTGCCAGCTCACCAGCGGATGATTACGAGCAGTACTTC.

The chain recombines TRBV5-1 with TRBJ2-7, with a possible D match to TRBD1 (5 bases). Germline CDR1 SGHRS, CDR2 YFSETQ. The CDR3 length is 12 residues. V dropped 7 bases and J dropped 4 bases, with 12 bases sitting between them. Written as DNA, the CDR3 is TGCGCCAGCGCAGCAGGGAATTACGAGCAGTACTTC. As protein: CASAAGNYEQYF.

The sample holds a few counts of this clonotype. As DNA, the CDR3 is TGTGCCAGTAGTAGTCCGGGAAACAATCAGCCCCAGCATTTT. Its translation is CASSSPGNNQPQHF. The chain has TRBV19 and TRBJ1-5; D ambiguous. The germline V and J ends were trimmed by 4 bases and 3 bases, with 10 bases remaining between them. Germline values: CDR1 LNHDA, CDR2 SQIVND (reference sequence). This CDR3 is built from 14 residues.

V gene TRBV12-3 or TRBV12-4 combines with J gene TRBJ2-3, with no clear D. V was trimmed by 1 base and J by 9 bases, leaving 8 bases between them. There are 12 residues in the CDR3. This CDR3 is CASSLDVGTQYF. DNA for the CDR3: TGTGCCAGCAGTTTAGATGTCGGGACGCAGTATTTT.

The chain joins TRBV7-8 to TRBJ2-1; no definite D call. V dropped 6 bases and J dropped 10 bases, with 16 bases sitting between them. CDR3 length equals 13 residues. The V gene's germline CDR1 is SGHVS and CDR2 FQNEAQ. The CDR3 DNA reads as TGTGCCAGCAGTCCAAGCGTGGGCAGGGAGCAGTTCTTC. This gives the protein CASSPSVGREQFF.

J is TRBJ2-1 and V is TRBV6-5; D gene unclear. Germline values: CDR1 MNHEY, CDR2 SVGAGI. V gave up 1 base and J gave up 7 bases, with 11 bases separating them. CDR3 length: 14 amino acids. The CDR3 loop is CASSYLRTDNEQFF. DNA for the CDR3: TGTGCCAGCAGTTACTTGAGGACCGATAATGAGCAGTTCTTC.

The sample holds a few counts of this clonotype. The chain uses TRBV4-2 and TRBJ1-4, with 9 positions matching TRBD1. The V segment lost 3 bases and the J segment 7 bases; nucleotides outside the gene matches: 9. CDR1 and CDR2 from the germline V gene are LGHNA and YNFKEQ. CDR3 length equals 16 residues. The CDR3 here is CASSHEQGARSEKLFF. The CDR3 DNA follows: TGTGCCAGCAGCCATGAACAGGGGGCGAGAAGTGAAAAACTGTTTTTT.

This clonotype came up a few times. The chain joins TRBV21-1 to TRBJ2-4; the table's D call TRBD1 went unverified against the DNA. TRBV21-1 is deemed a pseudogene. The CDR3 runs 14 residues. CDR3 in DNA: TGTGCCAGCAGCATTCGGACACCAAAAAACATTCAGTACTTC. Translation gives CASSIRTPKNIQYF.

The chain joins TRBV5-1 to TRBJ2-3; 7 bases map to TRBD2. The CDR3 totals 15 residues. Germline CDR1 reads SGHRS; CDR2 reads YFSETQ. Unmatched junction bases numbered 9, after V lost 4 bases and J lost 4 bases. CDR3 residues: CASSPDGGSADTQYF. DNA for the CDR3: TGCGCCAGCAGCCCGGACGGGGGGAGTGCAGATACGCAGTATTTT.

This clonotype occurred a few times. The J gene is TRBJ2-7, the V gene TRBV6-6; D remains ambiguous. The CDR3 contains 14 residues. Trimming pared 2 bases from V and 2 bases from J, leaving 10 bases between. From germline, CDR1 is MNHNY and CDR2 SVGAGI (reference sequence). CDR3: CASSYVGTTYEQYF. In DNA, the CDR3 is TGTGCCAGCAGTTACGTCGGAACGACCTACGAGCAGTACTTC.